The rows below give T cell receptor beta chains drawn from one sample of a study of blood T cell repertoires in COVID-19. The assay was immunoSEQ multiplex PCR, and TCRdb's table has in-frame clones only and misses some. The profile shows 200,000 to 300,000 clones, roughly 80% of them singletons. Sequencing used peripheral blood. The receptors were sampled from an elderly woman with acute or convalescent COVID-19. CDR3s include the opening cysteine and the closing phenylalanine or tryptophan. The D gene is left open where the match is weak. The size entry is marked missing in some rows and otherwise reads once, few, many or a size class.

V gene,D gene,J gene,clone size,CDR3 DNA,CDR3 protein
TRBV19,TRBD1,TRBJ2-1,-,TGTGCCAGTAGTAAGACAGGGTCCGCGTCCTACAATGAGCAGTTCTTC,CASSKTGSASYNEQFF
TRBV7-9,-,TRBJ1-1,-,TGTGCCAGCAGCTTGGGAGGCGGTTTTAATTCTGAAGCTTTCTTT,CASSLGGGFNSEAFF
TRBV28,TRBD1,TRBJ1-1,-,TGTGCCAGCAGTTTCCAAAAAGGGGGCAGAATGAACACTGAAGCTTTCTTT,CASSFQKGGRMNTEAFF
TRBV5-4,-,TRBJ1-3,-,TGTGCCAGCAGCTTGGTCCCGGCAGGAAGCTCTGGAAACACCATATATTTT,CASSLVPAGSSGNTIYF
TRBV3-1/TRBV3-2,-,TRBJ2-7,-,TGTGCCAGCAGCCGTCCCGGGACATCTTCCTACGAGCAGTACTTC,CASSRPGTSSYEQYF
TRBV7-8,-,TRBJ1-2,-,TGTGCCAGCAGCCCACAGGGACACTATGGCTACACCTTC,CASSPQGHYGYTF
TRBV5-1,-,TRBJ2-1,-,TGCGCCAGCAGCTTCGCTAGGGGCCTATCGGAGGAGCAGTTCTTC,CASSFARGLSEEQFF
TRBV7-9,-,TRBJ2-5,-,TGTGCCAGCAGCTTAGTGGGACAACAAGAGACCCAGTACTTC,CASSLVGQQETQYF
TRBV6-5,TRBD1,TRBJ1-2,-,TGTGCCAGCAGACCTGGACAGGACCACTATGGCTACACCTTC,CASRPGQDHYGYTF
TRBV7-9,-,TRBJ1-4,-,TGTGCCAGCAGCCAGACAGGCGGTAATGAAAAACTGTTTTTT,CASSQTGGNEKLFF
TRBV2,-,TRBJ1-4,-,TGTGCCAGCACCCCGAGTGAAAAACTGTTTTTT,CASTPSEKLFF
TRBV30,-,TRBJ2-1,-,TGTGCCTGGAGCAGGATCAATGAGCAGTTCTTC,CAWSRINEQFF
TRBV29-1,TRBD1,TRBJ1-5,-,TGCAGCGTTAATACAGGGGGTAATCAGCCCCAGCATTTT,CSVNTGGNQPQHF
TRBV3-1/TRBV3-2,TRBD1,TRBJ1-1,-,TGTGCCAGCAGCCGGGACAGGGGTAGGAACACTGAAGCTTTCTTT,CASSRDRGRNTEAFF
TRBV14,-,TRBJ2-1,-,TGTGCCAGGACAGCCCACAATGAGCAGTTCTTC,CARTAHNEQFF
TRBV4-1,TRBD1,TRBJ1-1,-,TGCGCCAGCAGCCAAGGCCCACAGGGGAGCTTGGGGAACACTGAAGCTTTCTTT,CASSQGPQGSLGNTEAFF
TRBV18,-,TRBJ2-7,once,TGTGCCAGCTCACCACCTCAGGGTTTGGGCTACGAGCAGTACTTC,CASSPPQGLGYEQYF
TRBV30,-,TRBJ1-1,-,TGTGCCTGGTGCGGCTCGAACACTGAAGCTTTCTTT,CAWCGSNTEAFF
TRBV18,-,TRBJ1-3,few,TGTGCCAGCTCCCCGATACATAATGGAAACACCATATATTTT,CASSPIHNGNTIYF
TRBV2,TRBD1,TRBJ1-1,-,TGTGCCAGCAGTGATCAGGGGGAGACTGAAGCTTTCTTT,CASSDQGETEAFF
TRBV19,TRBD1,TRBJ1-6,-,TGTGCCAGTAGTCCCCGGACAGGCTTTAATTCACCCCTCCACTTT,CASSPRTGFNSPLHF
TRBV5-5,TRBD1,TRBJ2-1,-,TGTGCCAGCGGCACCGGACAGGGTGTCTACAATGAGCAGTTCTTC,CASGTGQGVYNEQFF
TRBV21-1,-,TRBJ2-1,-,TGTGCCAGCAGCAAGGTAGCGGGGGACTACAATGAGCAGTTCTTC,CASSKVAGDYNEQFF
TRBV5-1,-,TRBJ1-1,-,TGCGCCAGCAGCTTTGGCCGTACACTGAACACTGAAGCTTTCTTT,CASSFGRTLNTEAFF
TRBV30,-,TRBJ1-2,-,TGTGCCTGGAGTCCGCGGTGGGACTATGGCTACACCTTC,CAWSPRWDYGYTF
TRBV6-6,TRBD1,TRBJ1-6,-,TGTGCCAGCAGTTACACAGGGGGGGATTCACCCCTCCACTTT,CASSYTGGDSPLHF
TRBV7-2,-,TRBJ2-1,-,TGTGCCAGCAGCTTAATGGGGGCAGAGTACAATGAGCAGTTCTTC,CASSLMGAEYNEQFF
TRBV25-1,TRBD1,TRBJ1-1,-,TGTGCCAGCAGTCTGGGACAGGGGAACACTGAAGCTTTCTTT,CASSLGQGNTEAFF
TRBV14,-,TRBJ2-1,-,TGTGCCAGCAGCCAGTGGGGGGTCCACAATGAGCAGTTCTTC,CASSQWGVHNEQFF
TRBV7-2,TRBD1,TRBJ1-1,-,TGTGCCAGCAGCTTAAGGACAGGGGGCACTGAAGCTTTCTTT,CASSLRTGGTEAFF
TRBV28,-,TRBJ1-2,-,TGTGCCAGCTCCGCGGCCGGGACTTACTATGGCTACACCTTC,CASSAAGTYYGYTF
TRBV28,TRBD1,TRBJ1-5,-,TGTGCCAGCAGTTTCCAAGGACAGGGTGGCAATCAGCCCCAGCATTTT,CASSFQGQGGNQPQHF
TRBV19,-,TRBJ1-2,-,TGTGCCAGTAGTGCCCTGGGGAGACATGGAACGGGCTACACCTTC,CASSALGRHGTGYTF
TRBV19,TRBD1,TRBJ2-5,-,TGTGCCAGTAGTATCGGGGGACAGGGCCTTCAAGAGACCCAGTACTTC,CASSIGGQGLQETQYF
TRBV5-4,-,TRBJ1-1,-,TGTGCCAGCAGCTTGGAACCGGGGATTACGAACACTGAAGCTTTCTTT,CASSLEPGITNTEAFF
TRBV28,TRBD1,TRBJ1-2,-,TGTGCCAGCAGTCCCGGACAGGGGAGCTATGGCTACACCTTC,CASSPGQGSYGYTF
TRBV5-1,-,TRBJ2-2,few,TGCGCCAGCAGCTTAGACTTAGGGGTACCCGGGGAGCTGTTTTTT,CASSLDLGVPGELFF
TRBV3-1/TRBV3-2,TRBD2,TRBJ2-1,-,TGTGCCAGCAGCCGGGGGGGAGACGGTGAGCAGTTCTTC,CASSRGGDGEQFF
TRBV18,TRBD1,TRBJ1-2,few,TGTGCCAGCTCACCAACAGGGGACTATGGCTACACCTTC,CASSPTGDYGYTF
TRBV6-6,TRBD1,TRBJ2-7,-,TGTGCCAGCAGTTACGTGACCGGGACAGGGGCTTACGAGCAGTACTTC,CASSYVTGTGAYEQYF
TRBV4-2,TRBD2,TRBJ2-6,-,TGTGCCAGCAGCCCCCTGGAGATAGCGGGGACCCTCAGCGGGGGGGCCAACGTCCTGACTTTC,CASSPLEIAGTLSGGANVLTF
TRBV2,TRBD2,TRBJ2-3,-,TGTGCCAGTAAGGGACTAGCGGGGGAAGATACGCAGTATTTT,CASKGLAGEDTQYF
TRBV28,-,TRBJ1-6,-,TGTGCCAGCAGCCCACAATTGCAGGTTTATTCACCCCTCCACTTT,CASSPQLQVYSPLHF
TRBV11-2,TRBD1,TRBJ2-3,-,TGTGCCAGCAGCTTAGGGACAGGTTCCCCAATAGATACGCAGTATTTT,CASSLGTGSPIDTQYF
TRBV2,-,TRBJ1-4,-,TGTGCCAGGAAGGACAAGACTAATGAAAAACTGTTTTTT,CARKDKTNEKLFF
TRBV6-2/TRBV6-3,TRBD2,TRBJ2-3,-,TGTGCCAGCAGTTACGAAGAGGGTAGCGGGGCAGATACGCAGTATTTT,CASSYEEGSGADTQYF
TRBV5-4,-,TRBJ2-7,-,TGTGCCAGCAGCTTAGGGAACAGGAGTCCCTCCTACGAGCAGTACTTC,CASSLGNRSPSYEQYF
TRBV28,TRBD2,TRBJ2-1,-,TGTGCCAGCAGTTTACCGCCTAGCGGGGCGAACAATGAGCAGTTCTTC,CASSLPPSGANNEQFF
TRBV6-5,-,TRBJ1-2,-,TGTGCCAGCAGACTACAGGGTTATGGCTACACCTTC,CASRLQGYGYTF
TRBV18,-,TRBJ2-5,once,TGTGCCAGCTCACCTGGGGGGTCCGGGGAGACCCAGTACTTC,CASSPGGSGETQYF